The 4 T cell receptor beta chains below come from one sample, sequenced in a study of T cell responses to AZD1222 COVID-19 vaccine. Generated by immunoSEQ multiplex PCR, the TCRdb table keeps only in-frame clones and is missing some. The sample has 90,000 to 140,000 clones; 70% to 90% are singletons. Specimen: peripheral blood, collected on day 0 of AZD1222 vaccination. These receptors all stem from an adult in good health.

The chain employs TRBV27 and TRBJ2-2, with no clear D. V was trimmed by 0 bases and J by 1 base, leaving 6 bases between them. The germline gives CDR1 MNHEY, CDR2 SMNVEV (reference sequence). The CDR3 spans 15 residues. As DNA, the CDR3 is TGTGCCAGCAGTTTATCGGTCGGGAACACCGGGGAGCTGTTTTTT. Translating gives CASSLSVGNTGELFF.

The rearrangement uses TRBV3-1 (or the pseudogene TRBV3-2) and TRBJ2-7; 11 bases line up with TRBD1. Germline V lookup: CDR1 LGHDT, CDR2 YNNKEL (reference sequence). The CDR3 length is 15 residues. Trimming at V came to 4 bases and at J to 1 base, leaving 3 bases not matched to a gene. The chain's CDR3 is CASSPGDRGSYEQYF. CDR3 nucleotides: TGTGCCAGCAGCCCGGGGGACAGGGGGTCCTACGAGCAGTACTTC.

This chain links TRBV5-6 with TRBJ2-3, with 8 bases identical to TRBD2. V lost 0 bases, J lost 8 bases, and 8 bases stayed unmatched. The CDR3 has 15 amino acids. Germline V gives CDR1 SGHDT, CDR2 YYEEEE. The CDR3 here is CASSLEARGAGTQYF. CDR3 bases: TGTGCCAGCAGCTTGGAGGCGCGGGGGGCCGGTACGCAGTATTTT.

V and J are TRBV19 and TRBJ2-7, with D perhaps matching TRBD2 (6 bases). From germline, CDR1 is LNHDA and CDR2 SQIVND (reference sequence). The CDR3 covers 15 residues. Trimming stripped 3 bases from V and 3 bases from J, with 15 bases between. The CDR3 region has the DNA TGTGCCAGTAGTATGTCCGGGACGGGAGACTACGAGCAGTACTTC. This encodes CASSMSGTGDYEQYF. Full variable domain (rest looked up from reference TRBV19 and TRBJ2-7): DGGITQSPKYLFRKEGQNVTLSCEQNLNHDAMYWYRQDPGQGLRLIYYSQIVNDFQKGDIAEGYSVSREKKESFPLTVTSAQKNPTAFYLCASSMSGTGDYEQYFGPGTRLTVT.